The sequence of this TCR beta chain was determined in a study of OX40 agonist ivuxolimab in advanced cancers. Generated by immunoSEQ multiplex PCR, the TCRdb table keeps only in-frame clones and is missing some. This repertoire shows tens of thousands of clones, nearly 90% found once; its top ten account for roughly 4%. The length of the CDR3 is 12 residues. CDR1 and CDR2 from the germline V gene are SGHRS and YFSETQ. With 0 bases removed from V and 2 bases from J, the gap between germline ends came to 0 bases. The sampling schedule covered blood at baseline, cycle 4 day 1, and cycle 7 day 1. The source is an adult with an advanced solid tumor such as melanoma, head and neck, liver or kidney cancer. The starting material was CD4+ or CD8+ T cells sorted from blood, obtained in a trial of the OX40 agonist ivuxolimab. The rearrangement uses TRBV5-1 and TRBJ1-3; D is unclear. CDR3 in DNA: TGCGCCAGCAGCTTGGCTGGAAACACCATATATTTT. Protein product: CASSLAGNTIYF.